Listed below are T cell receptor beta chains from one sample, sequenced in a study of blood T cell repertoires in COVID-19. Assay: immunoSEQ multiplex PCR; the TCRdb copy retains only in-frame clones and omits some. The sample has about 350,000 clones; about 90% are singletons. The source material was PBMCs or T cells enriched from blood (not recorded which). The receptors stem from a woman aged 30 to 39 who had recovered from COVID-19. The CDR3 runs from the conserved cysteine through the conserved F or W. A D gene is named only where the DNA matches it firmly.

cdr3_length: 14; j_call: TRBJ1-1; d_call: TRBD1; v_call: TRBV7-9; cdr3_nt: TGTGCCAGCAGGAACAGGGGATCAGGCACTGAAGCTTTCTTT; cdr3_aa: CASRNRGSGTEAFF
cdr3_length: 14; j_call: TRBJ1-2; d_call: NA; v_call: TRBV5-1; cdr3_nt: TGCGCCAGCAGCTTGCTGAGGGAATACGATGGCTACACCTTC; cdr3_aa: CASSLLREYDGYTF
cdr3_length: 17; j_call: TRBJ1-6; d_call: NA; v_call: TRBV9; cdr3_nt: TGTGCCAGCAGCGGGGGAGGATGGGGGAGTAGTTATTCACCCCTCCACTTT; cdr3_aa: CASSGGGWGSSYSPLHF
cdr3_length: 14; j_call: TRBJ1-2; d_call: TRBD1; v_call: TRBV6-2/TRBV6-3; cdr3_nt: TGTGCCAGCAGTCTGGACAGGGAATCCTATGGCTACACCTTC; cdr3_aa: CASSLDRESYGYTF
cdr3_length: 16; j_call: TRBJ1-1; d_call: TRBD1; v_call: TRBV4-3; cdr3_nt: TGCGCCAGCAGCCAAAACCCGGGACAGGGAAACACTGAAGCTTTCTTT; cdr3_aa: CASSQNPGQGNTEAFF
cdr3_length: 15; j_call: TRBJ2-6; d_call: NA; v_call: TRBV29-1; cdr3_nt: TGCAGCGTTGGAAAAGGGGACTCTGGGGCCAACGTCCTGACTTTC; cdr3_aa: CSVGKGDSGANVLTF
cdr3_length: 18; j_call: TRBJ2-5; d_call: NA; v_call: TRBV7-2; cdr3_nt: TGTGCCAGCAGCTTAGTCGGATCGCGAGAGGGGGTGTTAGAGACCCAGTACTTC; cdr3_aa: CASSLVGSREGVLETQYF
cdr3_length: 12; j_call: TRBJ1-4; d_call: NA; v_call: TRBV5-1; cdr3_nt: TGCGCCAGCAGCGAGCTGAATGAAAAACTGTTTTTT; cdr3_aa: CASSELNEKLFF
cdr3_length: 14; j_call: TRBJ1-3; d_call: NA; v_call: TRBV5-6; cdr3_nt: TGTGCCAGCAGGAAGGAGAACTCTGGAAACACCATATATTTT; cdr3_aa: CASRKENSGNTIYF
cdr3_length: 16; j_call: TRBJ2-3; d_call: NA; v_call: TRBV11-3; cdr3_nt: TGTGCCAGCAGCTTATTCCCGCAGCGAAGCACAGATACGCAGTATTTT; cdr3_aa: CASSLFPQRSTDTQYF
cdr3_length: 13; j_call: TRBJ1-4; d_call: NA; v_call: TRBV2; cdr3_nt: TGTGCCAGCATAAGCCGGGAGGGAGAAAAACTGTTTTTT; cdr3_aa: CASISREGEKLFF